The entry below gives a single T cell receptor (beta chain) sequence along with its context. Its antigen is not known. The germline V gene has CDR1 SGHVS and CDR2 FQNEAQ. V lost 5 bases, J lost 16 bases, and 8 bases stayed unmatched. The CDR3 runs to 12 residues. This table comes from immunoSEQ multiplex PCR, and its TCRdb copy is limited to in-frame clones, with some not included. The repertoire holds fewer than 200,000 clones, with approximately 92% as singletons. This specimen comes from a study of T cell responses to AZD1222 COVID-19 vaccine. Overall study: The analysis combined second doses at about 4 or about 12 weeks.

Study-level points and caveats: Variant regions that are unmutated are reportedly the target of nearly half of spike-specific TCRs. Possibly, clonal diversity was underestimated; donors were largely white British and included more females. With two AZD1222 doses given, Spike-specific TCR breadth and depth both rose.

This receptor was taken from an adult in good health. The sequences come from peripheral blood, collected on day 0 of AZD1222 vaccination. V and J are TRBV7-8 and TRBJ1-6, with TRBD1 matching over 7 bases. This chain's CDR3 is CASSPRTGGLHF. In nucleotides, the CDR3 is TGTGCCAGCAGCCCCCGGACAGGAGGTCTCCACTTT.